A selection of T cell receptor beta chains follows, all from one sample in a study of T cells in Graves' hyperthyroidism and ophthalmopathy. Via MiXCR, TCRdb re-called the multiplex PCR reads, giving one row per CDR3 protein. The table records nearly 600,000 distinct CDR3 sequences, more than 13% of them present only once. Material: blood. The receptors stem from a woman younger than 30 with Graves' ophthalmopathy. The CDR3 runs from the conserved cysteine through the conserved F or W. Each record gives: V gene, D gene, CDR3 length, J gene, clone size, CDR3 protein. The D gene is left open where the match is weak. Some rows mark clone size as missing; the rest say once, few, many or name a class of expanded clone.

>TRBV19|TRBD2|19|TRBJ2-4|.
CASSIFGGRADLAKNIQYF
>TRBV28|.|15|TRBJ2-7|.
CASNSEGKGIHEQYF
>TRBV19|.|13|TRBJ2-7|few
CASSFGESSEQYF
>TRBV18|.|14|TRBJ2-3|many
CASSLDTSTDTQYF
>TRBV19|.|14|TRBJ2-2|many
CASSVGETSGELFF
>TRBV28|.|12|TRBJ1-2|many
CASLSVGPGYTF
>TRBV6-1|TRBD1|15|TRBJ2-3|few
CASSAPGTATDTQYF
>TRBV19|.|14|TRBJ1-1|many
CASSRETSNTEAFF
>TRBV24-1|TRBD1|17|TRBJ2-6|many
CATSDATGRSGANVLTF
>TRBV25-1|.|14|TRBJ2-7|.
CASSEWGGVYEQYF
>TRBV3-1|.|15|TRBJ2-4|many
CASSPYMTSGDIQYF
>TRBV4-1|TRBD1|15|TRBJ1-1|many
CASSSRTGLNTEAFF
>TRBV28|.|16|TRBJ2-5|many
CASSGVSARGRETQYF
>TRBV12-3/TRBV12-4|TRBD1|15|TRBJ1-5|many
CASRPGTGLNQPQHF
>TRBV28|.|14|TRBJ1-5|many
CASSHGPSNQPQHF
>TRBV5-6|.|14|TRBJ1-2|.
CASSLGRQAYGYTF
>TRBV6-2/TRBV6-3|.|15|TRBJ2-5|many
CASSYSGGTQETQYF
>TRBV12-3/TRBV12-4|TRBD2|15|TRBJ2-7|.
CASSLEGLAGGGQYF
>TRBV5-5|.|16|TRBJ2-3|many
CASSLNGLGDTDTQYF
>TRBV19|.|16|TRBJ2-1|few
CASSIDVVESHNEQFF
>TRBV20-1|.|16|TRBJ2-6|.
CSALPSQRSGANVLTF
>TRBV6-1|TRBD2|14|TRBJ2-7|few
CASRPSGGSYEQHF
>TRBV4-3|TRBD1|16|TRBJ2-1|.
CASSQEDRVIYNEQFF
>TRBV7-9|.|14|TRBJ2-7|many
CASSGTDKSYEQYF
>TRBV20-1|.|15|TRBJ2-3|many
CSAAPGRRGPDTQYF
>TRBV12-3/TRBV12-4|TRBD1|13|TRBJ2-7|many
CASNGQGIDEQYF
>TRBV7-2|TRBD2|16|TRBJ2-7|many
CASSLAPGLASYEQYF
>TRBV2|TRBD2|16|TRBJ2-3|many
CASSLRLAGASDTQYF
>TRBV2|TRBD2|17|TRBJ2-1|many
CASRRTSGILTYNEQFF
>TRBV6-1|.|16|TRBJ2-2|.
CASSGRRDSGAGELFF
>TRBV7-2|TRBD1|15|TRBJ1-2|many
CASSLEGGLRYGYTF
>TRBV19|TRBD1|12|TRBJ2-7|many
CASSLTGDEQYF
>TRBV4-2|.|14|TRBJ2-7|many
CASSQDRLDSEQYF
>TRBV2|TRBD1|14|TRBJ2-7|many
CASKAAGGIDEQYF
>TRBV12-3/TRBV12-4|.|15|TRBJ2-5|many
CASTLKGQVQETQYF
>TRBV20-1|.|13|TRBJ2-5|many
CSARVWNRETQYF
>TRBV25-1|TRBD1|18|TRBJ1-5|.
CASRAGQGSDHSNQPQHF
>TRBV5-6|TRBD1|15|TRBJ1-6|.
CASSLDRGGNSPLHF
>TRBV3-1|.|15|TRBJ2-7|.
CASSLKETGSYEQYF
>TRBV3-1|TRBD1|18|TRBJ2-7|few
CASSLSFLRDRDPDEQYF
>TRBV12-3/TRBV12-4|.|19|TRBJ1-1|many
CASSLGLLGAIFSNTEAFF
>TRBV3-1|.|13|TRBJ1-1|many
CASSPLEAEKAFF
>TRBV12-3/TRBV12-4|.|13|TRBJ2-1|many
CASVDGPDNEQFF
>TRBV9|.|16|TRBJ2-1|few
CASSVEEGGQLYEQFF
>TRBV12-3/TRBV12-4|.|16|TRBJ2-3|.
CASSLTGGAGRDTQYF
>TRBV6-6|.|14|TRBJ2-7|many
CASSYVAGTYEQYF
>TRBV2|TRBD2|15|TRBJ2-5|many
CASSELAGAQETQYF
>TRBV7-2|.|15|TRBJ2-3|many
CASSLAGDGRGTQYF